Here is one TCR beta chain with its context. Its target is unknown. The data belong to a study of tumor and adjacent non-tumor tissue in lung cancer. Study-level background: There were about twelve adenocarcinoma, a couple of squamous cell carcinoma and 1 small cell lung cancer cases. The patients, around 10 men and 4 to 6 women, were 31 to 76 with stage I to III disease. Study outcomes and limitations: TCR diversity was significantly greater in tumor than normal lung tissue. Top 100 clones took a larger repertoire share in normal lung.

RNA was extracted from bulk tissue without any cell sorting. A modified ARM-PCR protocol with three rounds of nested PCR amplified TCRbeta. One entry per CDR3 protein, called by TCRdb with MiXCR from the multiplex PCR reads. The table has fewer than 120,000 distinct CDR3 sequences, 84% seen once. This receptor was identified in a man aged 70-80 years with non-small cell lung cancer. The sequenced sample was lung tumor tissue.

The CDR3 spells CASTQKTSGGIFMGETQYF. The CDR3 DNA is TGTGCCAGCACACAAAAGACTAGTGGGGGAATTTTTATGGGAGAGACCCAGTACTTC. This chain connects TRBV6-6 to TRBJ2-5; possibly TRBD2 for D (6 bases). Trimming removed 7 bases at V and 4 bases at J, with 31 bases between. The length of the CDR3 is 19 residues. Germline CDR1 reads MNHNY; CDR2 reads SVGAGI (reference sequence).